Many counts were recorded for the clone carrying this T cell receptor (beta chain). Its antigen is unknown. The data derive from a study of early T cells in non-severe SARS-CoV-2 infection. Study-wide findings and caveats: Sequences matched to VDJdb favored anti-spike CD8 responses, while private and CD4 specificities were missed.

Germline CDR1 reads LGHDT; CDR2 reads YNNKEL (reference sequence). The V gene lost 2 bases and the J gene lost 2 bases, with 13 bases spanning the gap. CDR3 size: 15 residues. Separate cDNA molecules each had unique molecular identifiers attached to them. TCRdb re-called the 5' RACE reads with MiXCR, one entry per CDR3 protein. The sample contains 60,000 to 90,000 distinct CDR3 sequences, approximately 9.1% of which appear only once. The chain couples TRBV3-1 to TRBJ2-7; D uncertain. The sequencing sample was made of whole blood. The TCR sequence derives from an adult who was a healthcare worker with PCR-confirmed SARS-CoV-2 infection or an uninfected control (not recorded which). Written as DNA, the CDR3 is TGTGCCAGCAGCCAACAGACTCGCGCACCCTACGAGCAGTACTTC. It yields the protein CASSQQTRAPYEQYF.